This T cell receptor (beta chain) is from a study of blood T cells in healthy people across ages. Regarding the study as a whole: It was held that the diversity estimates obtained from one million T cells were underestimates.

The sample providers were healthy Caucasian people from Russia, aged roughly 6 to 90. No fewer than 6.5 million PBMCs went into each sample. In its sample, this clonotype was seen a few times. Antigen: not known. V lost 3 bases and J 7 bases, leaving 13 bases between the germline ends. CDR3 length: 14 residues. From germline, CDR1 is MDHEN and CDR2 SYDVKM. Combining a sample-barcoded 5' primer with a J-beta primer mix, a second PCR ran for roughly 7 to 12 cycles. In TCRdb, the 5' RACE reads were re-called with MiXCR into one record per CDR3 protein. The table includes 650,000 to 900,000 distinct CDR3 sequences, about 59% detected once.

The TCR originated in a man in his thirties or forties in good health. Sequencing input: blood. This chain connects TRBV28 to TRBJ2-1; weak D call: TRBD2 (7 bases). The CDR3 loop reads CASSLAGDTNEQFF. The CDR3 coding sequence is TGTGCCAGCAGTTTGGCGGGGGACACGAATGAGCAGTTCTTC. Full variable domain (rest looked up from reference TRBV28 and TRBJ2-1): DVKVTQSSRYLVKRTGEKVFLECVQDMDHENMFWYRQDPGLGLRLIYFSYDVKMKEKGDIPEGYSVSREKKERFSLILESASTNQTSMYLCASSLAGDTNEQFFGPGTRLTVL.